Listed here are 9 T cell receptor beta chains from one sample, sequenced in a study of shared clonotypes between healthy human individuals. TCRdb's copy holds only in-frame clones and misses some; the assay was immunoSEQ multiplex PCR. Found here are a few million clones, approximately 96% of them singletons; the top ten hold 0.1% to 0.15%. Material for sequencing was naive CD4+ T cells sorted from blood. Noted subset: CD45RA+ positively selected. These receptors were taken from a man aged 18 to 35 in good health.

The V and J genes are TRBV28 and TRBJ2-3, with 10 bases matching TRBD1. Trimming took 9 bases from V and 2 from J; bases not matched to a gene: 5. CDR1 MDHEN and CDR2 SYDVKM come from the germline V gene. CDR3 size: 14 residues. CDR3 bases: TGTGCCAGTCCGGGACAGGGGACCACAGATACGCAGTATTTT. Its translation: CASPGQGTTDTQYF.

To note about this clone: The sample contains more than one DNA sequence encoding this CDR3. The rearrangement uses TRBV12-5 and TRBJ2-5; D call uncertain. Trimming removed 6 bases from V and 1 base from J, with 3 bases in between. CDR1 LGHNT and CDR2 FRNRAP come from the germline V gene. The CDR3 runs to 11 residues. CDR3 amino acids: CASGLQETQYF. CDR3 in DNA: TGTGCTAGTGGCCTCCAAGAGACCCAGTACTTC.

The sample holds one count of this clone. J is TRBJ1-3 and V is TRBV6-5; D remains ambiguous. Trimming took 6 bases from V and 4 from J, leaving 10 bases between them. Germline loops: CDR1 MNHEY, CDR2 SVGAGI. The CDR3 has 13 residues. In DNA form, the CDR3 reads TGTGCCAGCAGGACCCTCTCGGGAAACACCATATATTTT. It is translated as CASRTLSGNTIYF.

The V and J genes are TRBV7-9 and TRBJ2-2; D remains unclear. This CDR3 is 9 amino acids long. The germline V and J ends were trimmed by 8 bases and 7 bases, with 2 bases remaining between them. Germline V gives CDR1 SEHNR, CDR2 FQNEAQ (reference sequence). Here the CDR3 DNA reads TGTGCCAGCGGCGGGGAGCTGTTTTTT. Its protein product is CASGGELFF.

The V gene is TRBV28, the J gene TRBJ1-1; 7 positions agree with TRBD1. CDR1 and CDR2 from the germline V gene are MDHEN and SYDVKM. CDR3 length equals 15 residues. V was pared by 2 bases and J by 1 base, with 4 bases of the junction left unmatched. The DNA for the CDR3 is TGTGCCAGCAGTTTAACCGACAGGGCGAACACTGAAGCTTTCTTT. Translation gives CASSLTDRANTEAFF.

This chain uses TRBV6-5 with TRBJ1-1, with 10 bases fitting TRBD1. Germline V gene data show CDR1 as MNHEY and CDR2 as SVGAGI. This CDR3 region has 15 residues. V lost 2 bases, J lost 12 bases, and 12 bases stayed unmatched. CDR3 DNA sequence: TGTGCCAGCAGTTACGACGGGACAGGGGAGGCGAGACCTTTCTTT. It specifies CASSYDGTGEARPFF.

The rearrangement links TRBV19 to TRBJ2-5; 9 nucleotides line up with TRBD1. The CDR3 has 13 residues. V trimming: 4 bases; J trimming: 4 bases; junction bases outside the gene matches: 1. From germline, CDR1 is LNHDA and CDR2 SQIVND (reference sequence). The CDR3 bases are TGTGCCAGTAGTACGACAGGGGGAGAGACCCAGTACTTC. As protein: CASSTTGGETQYF.

The chain joins TRBV6-5 to TRBJ2-7; TRBD1 matches 10 bases. CDR1 and CDR2 (germline): MNHEY, SVGAGI. V was clipped by 10 bases and J by 5 bases; unmatched bases: 8. This CDR3 spans 13 amino acids. The CDR3 here is CATFRDRGDEQYF. CDR3 DNA: TGTGCCACCTTCCGGGACAGGGGCGACGAGCAGTACTTC.

V usage is TRBV5-1 and J usage is TRBJ2-7; tentative D call: TRBD2 (5 bases). The CDR3 is 15 amino acids. The germline CDR1 and CDR2 sequences are SGHRS and YFSETQ. The germline V and J ends were trimmed by 5 bases and 2 bases, with 17 bases remaining between them. Here the CDR3 reads CASRTWSGSTYEQYF. Written as DNA, the CDR3 is TGCGCCAGCAGGACCTGGTCGGGGTCAACCTACGAGCAGTACTTC.